These 28 T cell receptor beta chains came from one sample sequenced in a study of T cell changes during pregnancy in multiple sclerosis. Assay used: immunoSEQ multiplex PCR; TCRdb lists only in-frame clones, some missing. The sample contains 50,000 to 70,000 clones, around 92% of which appear only once. The specimen was peripheral blood, collected in the first trimester of pregnancy. The source is a female donor with multiple sclerosis, enrolled in a pregnancy study.

The chain uses TRBV19 and TRBJ2-1, with D possibly being TRBD2 (6 bases). Trimming took off 6 bases at V and 5 bases at J, with 14 bases between the two ends. Germline values: CDR1 LNHDA, CDR2 SQIVND (reference sequence). CDR3 size: 14 residues. The CDR3: CASRRGSGDNEQFF. CDR3 coding DNA: TGTGCCAGTAGAAGGGGTTCGGGGGACAATGAGCAGTTCTTC.

This sequence joins TRBV7-9 and TRBJ2-7; tentatively, D is TRBD1 (6 bases). Germline CDR1 reads SEHNR; CDR2 reads FQNEAQ (reference sequence). The CDR3 spans 15 residues. V gave up 1 base and J gave up 3 bases, with 13 bases separating them. The CDR3 here is CASSLVVGADYEQYF. In DNA form, the CDR3 reads TGTGCCAGCAGCTTAGTTGTGGGGGCCGACTACGAGCAGTACTTC.

V usage is TRBV27 and J usage is TRBJ2-1; weak D call: TRBD2 (5 bases). The CDR3 totals 15 residues. Germline V gives CDR1 MNHEY, CDR2 SMNVEV (reference sequence). V was pared by 3 bases and J by 2 bases, with 11 bases between. The CDR3 region is CASSFPGNTYNEQFF. Written as DNA, the CDR3 is TGTGCCAGCAGTTTTCCCGGGAATACCTACAATGAGCAGTTCTTC.

The gene calls are TRBV7-2 and TRBJ1-3; D is perhaps TRBD1 (5 bases). The CDR3 consists of 15 residues. V dropped 1 base and J dropped 7 bases, with 14 bases sitting between them. Per the germline V gene, CDR1 is SGHTA and CDR2 is FQGNSA. In DNA form, the CDR3 reads TGTGCCAGCAGCTTAGTCGGGCAGGGTTGGAACACCATATATTTT. Translating it yields CASSLVGQGWNTIYF. The full variable domain, its missing parts supplied by reference TRBV7-2 and TRBJ1-3, is GAGVSQSPSNKVTEKGKDVELRCDPISGHTALYWYRQSLGQGLEFLIYFQGNSAPDKSGLPSDRFSAERTGGSVSTLTIQRTQQEDSAVYLCASSLVGQGWNTIYFGEGSWLTVV.

The chain employs TRBV7-2 and TRBJ2-1; tentative D call: TRBD2 (5 bases). Germline V gene lookup returns CDR1 SGHTA and CDR2 FQGNSA. The CDR3 contains 12 residues. V lost 1 base and J 7 bases, leaving 5 bases between the germline ends. CDR3 loop: CASSLERNEQFF. The CDR3 DNA reads TGTGCCAGCAGCTTAGAGCGGAATGAGCAGTTCTTC.

The chain combines TRBV30 with TRBJ1-2; D is perhaps TRBD1 (5 bases). V gave up 6 bases and J gave up 3 bases, with 14 bases separating them. Looked up from germline, CDR1 is GTSNPN and CDR2 is SVGIG (reference sequence). The CDR3 covers 13 residues. The CDR3 loop reads CACPPDSHYGYTF. The DNA for the CDR3 is TGTGCCTGTCCCCCCGACAGCCACTATGGCTACACCTTC.

This clone has only a few counts. The J gene is TRBJ1-6, the V gene TRBV7-2, with unresolved D. From germline, CDR1 is SGHTA and CDR2 FQGNSA. V dropped 5 bases and J dropped 5 bases, with 13 bases sitting between them. The CDR3 has 15 amino acids. The CDR3 nucleotides read TGTGCCAGCAGCCCCCTCCGGGGTAATAATTCACCCCTCCACTTT. This codes for CASSPLRGNNSPLHF.

This chain uses TRBV6-5 with TRBJ1-2; 7 nucleotides align to TRBD1. This CDR3 contains 15 residues. Germline V gene data show CDR1 as MNHEY and CDR2 as SVGAGI. V gave up 10 bases and J gave up 5 bases; unmatched junction bases: 16. The CDR3 sequence is CATHTARDSLYGYTF. CDR3 nucleotide sequence: TGTGCCACCCATACTGCCCGGGACAGCCTTTATGGCTACACCTTC.

The chain joins TRBV19 to TRBJ1-5, with D uncertain. V was shortened by 0 bases and J by 9 bases, with 9 bases between the two germline ends. Germline CDR1 is LNHDA and CDR2 is SQIVND (reference sequence). This CDR3 is built from 13 residues. The CDR3 loop is CASSIDTERPQHF. CDR3 bases: TGTGCCAGTAGTATAGATACCGAGCGGCCCCAGCATTTT. The entire variable domain, with the rest obtained from reference TRBV19 and TRBJ1-5, is as follows: DGGITQSPKYLFRKEGQNVTLSCEQNLNHDAMYWYRQDPGQGLRLIYYSQIVNDFQKGDIAEGYSVSREKKESFPLTVTSAQKNPTAFYLCASSIDTERPQHFGDGTRLSIL.

The chain is built from TRBV9 and TRBJ2-7; 7 positions match TRBD1. V shed 0 bases, J shed 2 bases, and the junction held 5 bases outside the gene matches. The CDR3 consists of 15 residues. The germline gives CDR1 SGDLS, CDR2 YYNGEE. The DNA of the CDR3 is TGTGCCAGCAGCGTAGGGTCACAGGGGCCCTACGAGCAGTACTTC. Encoded protein: CASSVGSQGPYEQYF.

The CDR3 coding sequence is TGCGCCAGCAGCTCTACGACTGTGACCTACGAGCAGTACTTC. Protein product: CASSSTTVTYEQYF. V usage is TRBV4-3 and J usage is TRBJ2-7; no clear D gene. Trimming shortened V by 5 bases and J by 2 bases, and 13 bases separated the two germline ends. This CDR3 spans 14 amino acids. Germline CDR1 and CDR2: LGHNA and YSLEER.

The V and J genes are TRBV19 and TRBJ2-7; perhaps TRBD2 as D (5 bases). CDR1 LNHDA and CDR2 SQIVND come from the germline V gene (reference sequence). V shed 5 bases and J shed 6 bases, with 14 bases lying between them. CDR3 size: 13 residues. This CDR3 reads CASSSLLGSEQYF. The CDR3, as DNA: TGTGCCAGTAGTTCCTTACTAGGCTCCGAGCAGTACTTC.

The chain combines TRBV25-1 with TRBJ1-2, with 11 bases fitting TRBD1. Germline assignment: CDR1 MGHDK and CDR2 SYGVNS. V shed 6 bases, J shed 4 bases, and the junction held 4 bases outside the gene matches. The CDR3 length is 14 residues. CDR3 nucleotide sequence: TGTGCCAGCAGAGGACAGGGGGCAGTCTATGGCTACACCTTC. Its protein product is CASRGQGAVYGYTF.

This clone has just a few counts. This chain joins TRBV19 and TRBJ1-1; 9 positions agree with TRBD1. The CDR3 spans 15 residues. Unmatched junction bases numbered 7, after V lost 7 bases and J lost 1 base. From germline, CDR1 is LNHDA and CDR2 SQIVND (reference sequence). CDR3 sequence reads: CASKPSGQGNTEAFF. The CDR3, as DNA: TGTGCCAGTAAGCCTTCGGGACAGGGGAACACTGAAGCTTTCTTT.

The chain carries TRBV6-5 and TRBJ1-2; 9 bases are a match to TRBD1. The CDR3 is 13 residues long. After removal of 5 bases from V and 7 bases from J, the junction contained 5 bases not matched to a gene. Germline lookup yields CDR1 MNHEY and CDR2 SVGAGI. The CDR3 region has the DNA TGTGCCAGCAGTCCACAGGGGGCTAGTGGCTACACCTTC. Encoded protein: CASSPQGASGYTF.

This clone was recorded only once. The chain joins TRBV7-2 to TRBJ1-5; no firm D call. CDR3 length: 13 residues. CDR1 is SGHTA and CDR2 is FQGNSA in the germline V gene. The V gene lost 2 bases and the J gene lost 5 bases, with 7 bases spanning the gap. The CDR3 sequence is CASSLFTDQPQHF. CDR3 bases: TGTGCCAGCAGCTTATTTACGGATCAGCCCCAGCATTTT.

The chain couples TRBV6-5 to TRBJ2-5, with D possibly being TRBD1 (6 bases). This CDR3 contains 13 residues. Trimming stripped 5 bases from V and 2 bases from J, with 9 bases between. The germline V gene has CDR1 MNHEY and CDR2 SVGAGI. The CDR3 loop is CASSRTVQETQYF. The CDR3 DNA is TGTGCCAGCAGTCGGACAGTTCAAGAGACCCAGTACTTC.

The genes are TRBV18 and TRBJ2-3; D unresolved. V dropped 2 bases and J dropped 0 bases, with 9 bases sitting between them. The CDR3 sequence is 15 residues long. Germline-derived CDR1 and CDR2 are KGHSH and LQKENI. Written as DNA, the CDR3 is TGTGCCAGCTCACCAGGCCAGCGTAGCACAGATACGCAGTATTTT. Residues: CASSPGQRSTDTQYF.

CDR3 sequence: CASSSTGDQPQHF. The DNA of the CDR3 is TGTGCCAGTAGTAGCACAGGCGATCAGCCCCAGCATTTT. The rearrangement joins TRBV19 to TRBJ1-5, with D maybe TRBD1 (5 bases). Germline V gene data show CDR1 as LNHDA and CDR2 as SQIVND (reference sequence). This CDR3 has 13 amino acids. V lost 4 bases and J lost 5, with 9 bases in between.

V gene TRBV7-2 combines with J gene TRBJ1-6; D unclear. The CDR3 is made up of 15 amino acids. The germline V gene encodes CDR1 SGHTA and CDR2 FQGNSA. V shed 2 bases and J shed 7 bases, with 12 bases lying between them. The CDR3 bases are TGTGCCAGCAGCTTACGGGGAGGAGGCAATTCACCCCTCCACTTT. Translating gives CASSLRGGGNSPLHF.

The V call is TRBV21-1, the J call TRBJ1-1; the DNA was not used to check the table's D call, TRBD1. TRBV21-1 is described as a pseudogene. CDR3 length: 13 amino acids. Written as DNA, the CDR3 is TGTGCCAGCAGCCAGGGTGGCGTCAAGGAAGCTTTCTTT. Encoded protein: CASSQGGVKEAFF.

This clone has more than one count but fewer than ten. V usage is TRBV5-5 and J usage is TRBJ1-5; D remains unclear. V was cut by 4 bases and J by 0 bases, with 11 bases left in between. From germline, CDR1 is SGHKS and CDR2 YYEKEE (reference sequence). The length of the CDR3 is 15 residues. The CDR3 region has the DNA TGTGCCAGCAGCCCGATACAGAATAGCAATCAGCCCCAGCATTTT. Translated: CASSPIQNSNQPQHF.

The chain couples TRBV4-3 to TRBJ1-2; D not certain. The CDR3 spans 15 residues. CDR1 is LGHNA and CDR2 is YSLEER in the germline V gene. The ends were cut back, 0 bases at V and 2 bases at J, with 10 bases in the middle. This chain's CDR3 is CASSQESRGNYGYTF. DNA for the CDR3: TGCGCCAGCAGCCAAGAGAGCCGAGGGAACTATGGCTACACCTTC.

The chain is built from TRBV7-2 and TRBJ2-3, with 9 positions matching TRBD2. Trimming removed 2 bases from V and 4 bases from J; junction bases left unmatched: 7. This CDR3 region has 16 residues. The germline CDR1 and CDR2 sequences are SGHTA and FQGNSA. CDR3 bases: TGTGCCAGCAGCTTAACCGGCGGGGGGGCGGCAGATACGCAGTATTTT. Translated, it gives CASSLTGGGAADTQYF. The full variable domain, with the rest looked up from reference TRBV7-2 and TRBJ2-3, is GAGVSQSPSNKVTEKGKDVELRCDPISGHTALYWYRQSLGQGLEFLIYFQGNSAPDKSGLPSDRFSAERTGGSVSTLTIQRTQQEDSAVYLCASSLTGGGAADTQYFGPGTRLTVL.

This rearrangement joins TRBV27 to TRBJ1-1, with D possibly being TRBD1 (6 bases). From germline, CDR1 is MNHEY and CDR2 SMNVEV (reference sequence). This CDR3 comprises 16 residues. Trimming took off 5 bases at V and 0 bases at J, with 16 bases between the two ends. The CDR3 region is CASSPLKGVMNTEAFF. Written as DNA, the CDR3 is TGTGCCAGCAGTCCCCTAAAGGGGGTTATGAACACTGAAGCTTTCTTT.

In this sample, this clone turned up once. The chain uses TRBV19 and TRBJ2-7, with D possibly matching TRBD1 (5 bases). CDR1 and CDR2 (germline): LNHDA, SQIVND (reference sequence). CDR3 length: 15 amino acids. Trimming removed 5 bases at V and 6 bases at J, with 20 bases between. CDR3 DNA sequence: TGTGCCAGTAGTCCTCTGACAGCCCGTGTCGGCGAGCAGTACTTC. Amino acids: CASSPLTARVGEQYF.

This chain links TRBV19 with TRBJ2-5, with 8 positions matching TRBD1. The CDR3 covers 15 residues. Germline loops: CDR1 LNHDA, CDR2 SQIVND (reference sequence). The trim removed 1 base at V and 7 bases at J, leaving 8 bases unmatched. The CDR3, as DNA: TGTGCCAGTAGTATAGTAGGGACAGGAGCCAGGACCCAGTACTTC. Translated, it gives CASSIVGTGARTQYF.

The chain combines TRBV15 with TRBJ1-1; TRBD1 is a possible D gene (6 bases). Trimming took off 3 bases at V and 2 bases at J, with 19 bases between the two ends. Germline lookup yields CDR1 LNHNV and CDR2 YYDKDF (reference sequence). This CDR3 has 17 residues. The CDR3 protein is CATSRGHLGAPNTEAFF. DNA of the CDR3: TGTGCCACCAGCAGGGGACATCTCGGGGCCCCCAACACTGAAGCTTTCTTT.